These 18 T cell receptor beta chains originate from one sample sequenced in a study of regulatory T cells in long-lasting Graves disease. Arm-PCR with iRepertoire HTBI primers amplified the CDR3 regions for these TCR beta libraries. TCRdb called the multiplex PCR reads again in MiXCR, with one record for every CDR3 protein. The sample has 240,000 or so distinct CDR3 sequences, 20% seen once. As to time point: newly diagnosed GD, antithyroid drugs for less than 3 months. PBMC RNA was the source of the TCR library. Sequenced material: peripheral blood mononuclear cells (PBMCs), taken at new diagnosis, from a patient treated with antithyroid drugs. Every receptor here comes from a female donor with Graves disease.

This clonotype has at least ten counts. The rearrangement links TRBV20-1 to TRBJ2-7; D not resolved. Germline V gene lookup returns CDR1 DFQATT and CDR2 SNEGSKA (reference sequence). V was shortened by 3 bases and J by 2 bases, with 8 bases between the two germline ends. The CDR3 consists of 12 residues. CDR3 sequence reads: CSARFSTYEQYF. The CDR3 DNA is TGCAGTGCTAGGTTCTCCACCTACGAGCAGTACTTC.

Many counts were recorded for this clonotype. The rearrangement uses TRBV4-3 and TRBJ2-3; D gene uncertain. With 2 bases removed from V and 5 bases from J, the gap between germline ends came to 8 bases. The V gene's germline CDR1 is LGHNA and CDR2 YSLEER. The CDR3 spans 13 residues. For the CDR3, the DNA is TGCGCCAGCAGCCAACAAAATCGAGATACGCAGTATTTT. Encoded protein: CASSQQNRDTQYF.

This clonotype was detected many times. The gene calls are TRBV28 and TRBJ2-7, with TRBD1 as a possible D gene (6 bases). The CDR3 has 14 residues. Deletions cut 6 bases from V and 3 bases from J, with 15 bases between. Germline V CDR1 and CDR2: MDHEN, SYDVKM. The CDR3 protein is CASSPRGNSYEQYF. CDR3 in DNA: TGTGCCAGCAGCCCCAGGGGTAACAGCTACGAGCAGTACTTC.

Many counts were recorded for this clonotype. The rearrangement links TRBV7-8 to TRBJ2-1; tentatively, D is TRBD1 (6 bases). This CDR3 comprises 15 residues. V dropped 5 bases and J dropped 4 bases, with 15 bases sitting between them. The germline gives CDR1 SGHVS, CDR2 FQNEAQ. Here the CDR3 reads CASSNGTPNYNEQFF. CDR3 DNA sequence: TGTGCCAGCAGCAACGGGACACCCAATTACAATGAGCAGTTCTTC.

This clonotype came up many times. CDR3 in DNA: TGTGCCACCAAACCGACGGCCACCGAAGATACGCAGTATTTT. It is translated as CATKPTATEDTQYF. V and J are TRBV19 and TRBJ2-3; D is unclear. This CDR3 contains 14 residues. V was cut by 10 bases and J by 5 bases, with 19 bases left in between. CDR1 and CDR2 (germline): LNHDA, SQIVND (reference sequence).

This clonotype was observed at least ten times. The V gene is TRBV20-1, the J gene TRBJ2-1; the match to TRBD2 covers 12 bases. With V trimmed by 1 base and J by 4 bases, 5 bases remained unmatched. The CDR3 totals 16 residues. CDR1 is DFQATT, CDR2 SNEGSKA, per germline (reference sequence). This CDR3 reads CSARVRTSGNYNEQFF. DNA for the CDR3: TGCAGTGCTAGAGTCAGGACTAGCGGGAATTACAATGAGCAGTTCTTC.

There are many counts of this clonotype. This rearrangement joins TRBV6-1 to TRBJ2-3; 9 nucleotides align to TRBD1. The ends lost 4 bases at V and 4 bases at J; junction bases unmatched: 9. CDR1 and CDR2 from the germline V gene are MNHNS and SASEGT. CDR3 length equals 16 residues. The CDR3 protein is CASSGAGQGESDTQYF. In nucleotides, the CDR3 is TGTGCCAGCAGTGGCGCGGGACAGGGTGAATCAGATACGCAGTATTTT.

The CDR3 nucleotides read TGTGCCAGCAGTTTATCAATTGGACAGGGCTCACCCCTCCACTTT. Amino acid sequence: CASSLSIGQGSPLHF. V usage is TRBV27 and J usage is TRBJ1-6, with TRBD1 matching over 8 bases. This CDR3 contains 15 residues. Germline-derived CDR1 and CDR2 are MNHEY and SMNVEV (reference sequence). J was trimmed by 10 bases and V by 0 bases; bases with no gene match: 5.

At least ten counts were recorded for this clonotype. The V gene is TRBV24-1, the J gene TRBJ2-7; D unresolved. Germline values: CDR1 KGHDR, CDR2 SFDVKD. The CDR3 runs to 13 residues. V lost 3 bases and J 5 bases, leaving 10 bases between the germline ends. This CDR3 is CATSDGHRDEQYF. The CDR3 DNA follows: TGTGCCACCAGTGATGGTCACAGAGACGAGCAGTACTTC.

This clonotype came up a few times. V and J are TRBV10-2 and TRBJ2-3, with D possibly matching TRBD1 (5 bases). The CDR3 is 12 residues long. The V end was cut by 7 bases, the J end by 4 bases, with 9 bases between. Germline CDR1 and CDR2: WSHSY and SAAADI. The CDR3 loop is CASIGDADTQYF. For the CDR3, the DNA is TGCGCCAGCATAGGGGATGCAGATACGCAGTATTTT.

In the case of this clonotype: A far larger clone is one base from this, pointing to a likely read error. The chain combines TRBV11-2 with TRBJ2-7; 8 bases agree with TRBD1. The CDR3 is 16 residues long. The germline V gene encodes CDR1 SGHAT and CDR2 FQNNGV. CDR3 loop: CAGSLAAGQATYEQYF. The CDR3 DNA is TGTGCCGGCAGCTTAGCGGCGGGACAGGCCACCTACGAGCAGTACTTC. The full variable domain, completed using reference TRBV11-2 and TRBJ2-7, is EAGVAQSPRYKIIEKRQSVAFWCNPISGHATLYWYQQILGQGPKLLIQFQNNGVVDDSQLPKDRFSAERLKGVDSTLKIQPAKLEDSAVYLCAGSLAAGQATYEQYFGPGTRLTVT.

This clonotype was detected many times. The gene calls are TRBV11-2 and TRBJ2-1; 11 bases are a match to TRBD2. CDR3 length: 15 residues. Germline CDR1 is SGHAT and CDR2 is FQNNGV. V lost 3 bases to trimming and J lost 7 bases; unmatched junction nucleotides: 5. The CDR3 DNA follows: TGTGCCAGCAGCTTTAGGGTAGCGGGAGGGAATGAGCAGTTCTTC. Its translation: CASSFRVAGGNEQFF.

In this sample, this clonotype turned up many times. The CDR3 coding sequence is TGTGCCACCCTCGGGGCAGATTATCAGCCCCAGCATTTT. As protein: CATLGADYQPQHF. The chain links TRBV19 to TRBJ1-5; TRBD1 is a possible D gene (5 bases). This CDR3 has 13 residues. Trimming stripped 10 bases from V and 5 bases from J, with 15 bases between. CDR1 and CDR2 (germline): LNHDA, SQIVND (reference sequence).

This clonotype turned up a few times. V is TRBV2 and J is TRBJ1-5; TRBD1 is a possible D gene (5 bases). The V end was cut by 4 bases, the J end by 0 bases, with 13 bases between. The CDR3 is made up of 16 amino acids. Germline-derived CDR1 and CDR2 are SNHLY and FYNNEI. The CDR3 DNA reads TGTGCCAGCAGTGTAGAAGGGGCTGGTAGCAATCAGCCCCAGCATTTT. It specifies CASSVEGAGSNQPQHF.

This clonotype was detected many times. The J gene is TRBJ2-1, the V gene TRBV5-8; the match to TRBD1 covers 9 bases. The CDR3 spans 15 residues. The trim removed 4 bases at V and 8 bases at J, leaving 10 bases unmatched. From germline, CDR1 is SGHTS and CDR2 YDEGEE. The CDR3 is CASSIPGQGIYEQFF. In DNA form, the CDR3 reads TGTGCCAGCAGCATACCGGGACAGGGCATCTATGAGCAGTTCTTC. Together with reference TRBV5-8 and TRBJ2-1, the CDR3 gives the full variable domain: EAGVTQSPTHLIKTRGQQATLRCSPISGHTSVYWYQQALGLGLQFLLWYDEGEERNRGNFPPRFSGRQFPNYSSELNVNALELEDSALYLCASSIPGQGIYEQFFGPGTRLTVL.

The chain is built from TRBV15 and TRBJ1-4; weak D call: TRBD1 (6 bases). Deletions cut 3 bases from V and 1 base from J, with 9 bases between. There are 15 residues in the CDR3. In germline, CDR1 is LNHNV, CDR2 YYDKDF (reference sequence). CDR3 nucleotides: TGTGCCACCAGCAGTACAGGGTTAACTAATGAAAAACTGTTTTTT. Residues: CATSSTGLTNEKLFF. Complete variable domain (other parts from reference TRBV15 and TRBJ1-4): DAMVIQNPRYQVTQFGKPVTLSCSQTLNHNVMYWYQQKSSQAPKLLFHYYDKDFNNEADTPDNFQSRRPNTSFCFLDIRSPGLGDTAMYLCATSSTGLTNEKLFFGSGTQLSVL.

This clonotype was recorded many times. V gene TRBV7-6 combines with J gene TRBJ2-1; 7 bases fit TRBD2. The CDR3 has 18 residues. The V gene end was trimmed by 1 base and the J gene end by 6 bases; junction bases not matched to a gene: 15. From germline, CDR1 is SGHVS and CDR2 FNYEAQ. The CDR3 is CASSLDGRWVAGRNEQFF. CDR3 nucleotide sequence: TGTGCCAGCAGCTTAGACGGGCGATGGGTAGCGGGCCGCAATGAGCAGTTCTTC.

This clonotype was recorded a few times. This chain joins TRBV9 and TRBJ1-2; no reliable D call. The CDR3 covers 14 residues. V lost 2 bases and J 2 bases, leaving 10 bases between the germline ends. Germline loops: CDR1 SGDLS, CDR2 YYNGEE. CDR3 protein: CASSVSTHNYGYTF. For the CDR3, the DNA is TGTGCCAGCAGCGTTTCGACACACAACTATGGCTACACCTTC.